This T cell receptor (beta chain) originates from a study of T cell repertoires in cytomegalovirus infection. Study summary: Recently described HLA-C-restricted plus well-studied HLA-B-restricted CMV epitopes were used. Both CMV infection and a matching HLA type were indicated by public TCR beta signatures.

Findings and limits, study-wide: The study identified carriers of CMV plus the relevant HLA from cumulative public TCR beta family frequency. HLA-C-restricted CMV-specific TCR beta clonotypes were dominant in the ex vivo response.

Trimming pared 7 bases from V and 2 bases from J, leaving 16 bases between. CDR1 and CDR2 from the germline V gene are DFQATT and SNEGSKA (reference sequence). This CDR3 is 14 amino acids long. Only a few counts were recorded for this clonotype. As yet, its antigen is unknown. In TCRdb, the reads were re-called with MiXCR into one record per CDR3 protein. The data show under 850,000 distinct CDR3 sequences, about 30% seen once. Specimen: cultured PBMCs, collected from culture after CMV antigen stimulation. The sequence derives from a human donor in good health (CMV status not recorded). Some clones in this sample may be carry-over from other donors' samples. The J gene is TRBJ2-3, the V gene TRBV20-1, with D maybe TRBD2 (7 bases). CDR3 loop: CSGSPAGATDTQYF. The CDR3 DNA sequence: TGCAGTGGTAGCCCCGCGGGGGCCACAGATACGCAGTATTTT.